These 11 T cell receptor beta chains share one sample of origin, sequenced in a study of a mutant IDH1 vaccine in newly diagnosed glioma (dated by TCRdb to the early 2020s). What these receptors recognize is not known. The meaning of the sample's time point label: week 5, during vaccination. A 20-mer mutant IDH1 peptide at 300 micrograms in Montanide made up each vaccine dose, which was injected subcutaneously together with topical imiquimod. The library came from the immunoSEQ multiplex PCR assay. TCRdb took this table from immuneACCESS and kept in-frame rearrangements with V and J called. Such tables lack part of the clones; where checked against another copy, unresolved V genes explain under half of the gap, and the rest is unexplained. This sample is represented by some 42,000 clones; approximately 85% of them were singletons. Around 1.5% of the sample belongs to the ten largest clones. The sequencing used PBMCs, collected from a glioma patient whose treatment included an IDH1 peptide vaccine. These receptors were collected from a man aged 35-49 years with glioma.

The chain uses TRBV6-5 and TRBJ1-1; 10 bases agree with TRBD1. In germline, CDR1 is MNHEY, CDR2 SVGAGI. The junction had 11 bases not matched to a gene; V was cut back by 6 bases and J by 7 bases. The CDR3 totals 15 residues. In DNA, the CDR3 is TGTGCCAGCAGCCCCGGGACAGGGGCGATTGGTGAAGCTTTCTTT. This sequence encodes CASSPGTGAIGEAFF.

The CDR3 nucleotides read TGTGCCAGCAGTGAATTGTGGCAGAAGAACTTGAACACTGAAGCTTTCTTT. Translated: CASSELWQKNLNTEAFF. This rearrangement joins TRBV25-1 to TRBJ1-1; no firm D call. Germline assignment: CDR1 MGHDK and CDR2 SYGVNS. CDR3 length: 17 residues. The V end was cut by 1 base, the J end by 0 bases, with 15 bases between.

The CDR3 DNA follows: TGTGCCAGCAGCCCGCTGACAGCCCCGCGCACAGATACGCAGTATTTT. Protein: CASSPLTAPRTDTQYF. The gene calls are TRBV7-3 and TRBJ2-3; D possibly corresponds to TRBD1 (5 bases). The CDR3 has 16 residues. Trimming shortened V by 5 bases and J by 1 base, and 16 bases separated the two germline ends. Germline V gene sequence: CDR1 SGHTA, CDR2 FQGTGA.

The chain recombines TRBV5-1 with TRBJ2-5; D not resolved. Germline V gene lookup returns CDR1 SGHRS and CDR2 YFSETQ. The CDR3 is 14 residues long. The V end lost 2 bases, the J end lost 5 bases, and 13 bases lay between the germline ends. The CDR3 loop is CASSFQTNGETQYF. CDR3 sequence (DNA): TGCGCCAGCAGCTTCCAGACAAATGGGGAGACCCAGTACTTC. The complete variable domain, with remaining parts taken from reference TRBV5-1 and TRBJ2-5, reads KAGVTQTPRYLIKTRGQQVTLSCSPISGHRSVSWYQQTPGQGLQFLFEYFSETQRNKGNFPGRFSGRQFSNSRSEMNVSTLELGDSALYLCASSFQTNGETQYFGPGTRLLVL.

The V gene is TRBV18, the J gene TRBJ2-7; D may match TRBD1 or TRBD2 (5 bases each). The V gene lost 0 bases and the J gene lost 7 bases, with 13 bases spanning the gap. CDR1 is KGHSH, CDR2 LQKENI, per germline. The CDR3 is 14 residues long. As DNA, the CDR3 is TGTGCCAGCTCACCACCGGGGGACCTCGATGAGCAGTACTTC. Its protein is CASSPPGDLDEQYF.

The genes are TRBV5-1 and TRBJ2-5; D call uncertain. This CDR3 has 12 amino acids. V was shortened by 4 bases and J by 2 bases, with 6 bases between the two germline ends. Germline-derived CDR1 and CDR2 are SGHRS and YFSETQ. The chain's CDR3 is CASSRPQETQYF. The CDR3 region has the DNA TGCGCCAGCAGCCGTCCTCAAGAGACCCAGTACTTC.

The chain is built from TRBV7-2 and TRBJ2-5, with 9 positions matching TRBD2. The CDR3 consists of 17 residues. V dropped 5 bases and J dropped 2; count of bases not matched to a gene: 12. Germline V gene sequence: CDR1 SGHTA, CDR2 FQGNSA. Here the CDR3 DNA reads TGTGCCAGCAGCCTCGATATGCGACTAGCGGCACAAGAGACCCAGTACTTC. The encoded protein is CASSLDMRLAAQETQYF.

The chain combines TRBV7-9 with TRBJ2-3; D remains ambiguous. Trimming pared 7 bases from V and 6 bases from J, leaving 14 bases between. CDR1 SEHNR and CDR2 FQNEAQ come from the germline V gene (reference sequence). The CDR3 is 13 residues long. CDR3 coding DNA: TGTGCCAGCACTCCCCCGTATGTGGATACGCAGTATTTT. Translation gives CASTPPYVDTQYF.

The gene calls are TRBV19 and TRBJ2-3; 13 bases are shared with TRBD2. The germline CDR1 and CDR2 sequences are LNHDA and SQIVND (reference sequence). Trimming removed 3 bases from V and 4 bases from J; junction bases left unmatched: 4. The CDR3 has 16 residues. As DNA, the CDR3 is TGTGCCAGTAGTATCAGGACTAGCGGGAGTGCAGATACGCAGTATTTT. Protein sequence: CASSIRTSGSADTQYF.

This chain links TRBV19 with TRBJ2-1; 7 nucleotides line up with TRBD2. The germline CDR1 and CDR2 sequences are LNHDA and SQIVND (reference sequence). Trimming at V came to 3 bases and at J to 8 bases, leaving 7 bases not matched to a gene. There are 14 residues in the CDR3. The CDR3 nucleotides read TGTGCCAGTAGTATGGAGCTAGCGGAAGATGAGCAGTTCTTC. Amino acids: CASSMELAEDEQFF. The full variable domain, its missing parts supplied by reference TRBV19 and TRBJ2-1, is DGGITQSPKYLFRKEGQNVTLSCEQNLNHDAMYWYRQDPGQGLRLIYYSQIVNDFQKGDIAEGYSVSREKKESFPLTVTSAQKNPTAFYLCASSMELAEDEQFFGPGTRLTVL.

The chain uses TRBV5-1 and TRBJ2-3; no reliable D call. The CDR3 consists of 14 residues. CDR1 is SGHRS and CDR2 is YFSETQ in the germline V gene. Trimming removed 0 bases at V and 2 bases at J, with 7 bases between. For the CDR3, the DNA is TGCGCCAGCAGCTTGGTGACACCCACAGATACGCAGTATTTT. Its protein is CASSLVTPTDTQYF.